This T cell receptor beta chain is drawn from a study of T cell changes during pregnancy in multiple sclerosis. Germline lookup yields CDR1 SGHTS and CDR2 YDEGEE. The CDR3 loop spans 15 amino acids. Trimming shortened V by 3 bases and J by 4 bases, and 14 bases separated the two germline ends. Sequenced by immunoSEQ multiplex PCR; TCRdb stores in-frame clones only, minus some. Altogether some 95,000 clones are present, 80% to 95% being singletons, with the ten largest covering 2.6%. Sample: peripheral blood, taken in the first trimester of pregnancy. This clonotype was obtained from a female donor with multiple sclerosis, enrolled in a pregnancy study. V gene TRBV5-8 combines with J gene TRBJ1-3; D gene unclear. The DNA of the CDR3 is TGTGCCAGCAGCTGGAGTCAGACTCTGGGAAACACCATATATTTT. Its translation: CASSWSQTLGNTIYF.